The 21 T cell receptor beta chains below come from one sample, sequenced in a study of CD8 T cells in ankylosing spondylitis. TCRdb re-analysed the 5' RACE reads in MiXCR, keeping a single row per CDR3 protein. The sample has about 110,000 distinct CDR3 sequences; 24% are singletons. Source material: synovial fluid, either unsorted or a sorted T cell fraction (not recorded which). These receptors came from a male donor with ankylosing spondylitis.

This clonotype was detected many times. CDR3 in amino acids: CASSTGTASGTGELFF. CDR3 bases: TGTGCCAGCAGTACCGGGACCGCCTCGGGCACCGGGGAGCTGTTTTTT. The chain has TRBV6-1 and TRBJ2-2; the D call may be TRBD1 or TRBD2 (5 bases each). The CDR3 extends over 16 amino acids. Germline loops: CDR1 MNHNS, CDR2 SASEGT. The V end lost 5 bases, the J end lost 4 bases, and 17 bases lay between the germline ends.

This clonotype has only a few counts. V is TRBV7-9 and J is TRBJ1-4; 8 nucleotides match TRBD1. CDR1 SEHNR and CDR2 FQNEAQ come from the germline V gene (reference sequence). This CDR3 region has 14 residues. Unmatched junction bases numbered 3, after V lost 4 bases and J lost 5 bases. CDR3 sequence reads: CASSSGQDNEKLFF. Here the CDR3 DNA reads TGTGCCAGCAGCTCGGGACAGGACAATGAAAAACTGTTTTTT.

V gene TRBV7-2 combines with J gene TRBJ2-7, with D perhaps matching TRBD2 (5 bases). Germline assignment: CDR1 SGHTA and CDR2 FQGNSA. The CDR3 contains 14 residues. The V gene lost 5 bases and the J gene lost 3 bases, with 14 bases spanning the gap. The CDR3 region has the DNA TGTGCCAGCAGCCTCGGGGTTTTTAGCTACGAGCAGTACTTC. This sequence encodes CASSLGVFSYEQYF.

This chain links TRBV7-2 with TRBJ2-1; either TRBD1 or TRBD2 may supply D (5 bases each). The length of the CDR3 is 12 residues. In germline, CDR1 is SGHTA, CDR2 FQGNSA. Deletions cut 4 bases from V and 13 bases from J, with 14 bases between. The CDR3 sequence is CASSSSGGSQFF. CDR3 DNA: TGTGCCAGCAGCTCCTCTGGGGGATCACAGTTCTTC.

The genes are TRBV30 and TRBJ1-5; D unresolved. The V end lost 5 bases, the J end lost 7 bases, and 15 bases lay between the germline ends. The CDR3 contains 13 residues. Germline CDR1 GTSNPN, CDR2 SVGIG (reference sequence). The CDR3 DNA reads as TGTGCCTGGGCCCGAGAGGGAGGACAGCCCCAGCATTTT. Translated, it gives CAWAREGGQPQHF.

V gene TRBV25-1 combines with J gene TRBJ1-1, with a weak D call TRBD1 (6 bases). CDR3 length equals 17 residues. Germline values: CDR1 MGHDK, CDR2 SYGVNS. V lost 4 bases to trimming and J lost 1 base, with 19 bases between them. CDR3 bases: TGTGCCAGCAGTGGATACAGGGATTTAACCTGGAACACTGAAGCTTTCTTT. Translation gives CASSGYRDLTWNTEAFF.

This clonotype came up a few times. The rearrangement joins TRBV6-1 to TRBJ2-2; D possibly corresponds to TRBD2 (5 bases). CDR3 size: 13 residues. Trimming cost V 7 bases and J 2 bases, with 8 bases left between them. The germline CDR1 and CDR2 sequences are MNHNS and SASEGT. The CDR3 reads CASNRLNTGELFF. In DNA form, the CDR3 reads TGTGCCAGCAACCGACTAAACACCGGGGAGCTGTTTTTT.

Points on this clonotype: A read error is possible here, since a much larger clone lies one base away. The chain recombines TRBV20-1 with TRBJ2-1; D is ambiguous. CDR1 and CDR2 (germline): DFQATT, SNEGSKA (reference sequence). The CDR3 extends over 14 amino acids. Trimming stripped 6 bases from V and 8 bases from J, with 20 bases between. The CDR3 sequence is CSAKTPTRSHEQFF. The CDR3 DNA reads TGCAGTGCCAAGACCCCAACTCGCTCCCATGAGCAGTTCTTC.

This clonotype appeared many times. The chain recombines TRBV5-1 with TRBJ2-7; the D gene could be TRBD1 or TRBD2 (6 bases each). The germline V gene encodes CDR1 SGHRS and CDR2 YFSETQ. There are 15 residues in the CDR3. Trimming removed 0 bases from V and 3 bases from J, with 13 bases in between. The CDR3 is CASSLAGGGLYEQYF. Written as DNA, the CDR3 is TGCGCCAGCAGCTTGGCCGGAGGGGGGCTCTACGAGCAGTACTTC.

This clonotype was counted many times. This rearrangement joins TRBV7-9 to TRBJ1-6, with a tentative D call TRBD1 (5 bases). CDR3 length: 14 residues. V was cut by 4 bases and J by 7 bases, with 11 bases left in between. Germline V gene data show CDR1 as SEHNR and CDR2 as FQNEAQ (reference sequence). CDR3 in DNA: TGTGCCAGCAGCTCCCAGGGAGGGAATTCACCCCTCCACTTT. Its translation: CASSSQGGNSPLHF.

This clonotype was observed a few times. The chain couples TRBV7-9 to TRBJ2-1; D not resolved. CDR1 and CDR2 from the germline V gene are SEHNR and FQNEAQ (reference sequence). CDR3 length: 11 residues. The V end was cut by 4 bases, the J end by 7 bases, with 5 bases between. The CDR3 nucleotides read TGTGCCAGCAGCTCGAGGAATGAGCAGTTCTTC. Amino acids: CASSSRNEQFF.

This chain connects TRBV18 to TRBJ1-1; D not resolved. Deletions cut 6 bases from V and 3 bases from J, with 17 bases between. The CDR3 consists of 15 residues. Germline assignment: CDR1 KGHSH and CDR2 LQKENI. CDR3 loop: CASSPTGVKDTEAFF. The CDR3 DNA reads as TGTGCCAGCTCCCCTACCGGGGTAAAGGACACTGAAGCTTTCTTT.

In its sample, this clonotype was seen a few times. This chain links TRBV20-1 with TRBJ2-7, with 7 nucleotides matching TRBD2. CDR1 and CDR2 from the germline V gene are DFQATT and SNEGSKA (reference sequence). V was clipped by 5 bases and J by 7 bases; unmatched bases: 11. This CDR3 has 13 amino acids. The CDR3, as DNA: TGCAGTGCTGCATCGACTAGCAATATAGAGCAGTACTTC. This gives the protein CSAASTSNIEQYF.

This clonotype was counted ten times or more. The rearrangement links TRBV11-2 to TRBJ2-1; D is ambiguous. Trimming removed 0 bases from V and 0 bases from J, with 9 bases in between. Germline CDR1 and CDR2: SGHAT and FQNNGV. The CDR3 is made up of 16 amino acids. The CDR3 DNA follows: TGTGCCAGCAGCTTAGATCCTATGAGCTCCTACAATGAGCAGTTCTTC. Protein: CASSLDPMSSYNEQFF.

This clonotype was detected only a few times. V gene TRBV2 combines with J gene TRBJ2-5; TRBD1 matches 8 bases. V gave up 6 bases and J gave up 7 bases; unmatched junction bases: 13. The germline V gene has CDR1 SNHLY and CDR2 FYNNEI. The CDR3 extends over 15 amino acids. As DNA, the CDR3 is TGTGCCAGCAGGGCCGGGACAGGAGTCCCGGGGACCCAGTACTTC. The encoded protein is CASRAGTGVPGTQYF.

The genes are TRBV12-3 or TRBV12-4 and TRBJ1-4; D perhaps matches TRBD1 (5 bases). V shed 5 bases and J shed 8 bases, with 18 bases lying between them. CDR3 length: 15 residues. CDR3 sequence: CASSTSGSIGEKLFF. In nucleotides, the CDR3 is TGTGCCAGCAGTACCTCAGGGAGTATTGGGGAAAAACTGTTTTTT.

This clonotype was recorded at least ten times. One base away lies a much larger clone, so this may be a sequencing read error. The chain couples TRBV2 to TRBJ2-2, with 14 positions matching TRBD2. CDR3 length: 16 amino acids. Germline V lookup: CDR1 SNHLY, CDR2 FYNNEI. The V and J ends lost 6 bases and 5 bases, in that order; junction bases with no gene match: 5. The CDR3, as DNA: TGTGCCAGCAGGACCGGGACTAGCGGGAGTACCGGGGAGCTGTTTTTT. It specifies CASRTGTSGSTGELFF.

The rearrangement uses TRBV2 and TRBJ1-5; the D is unclear. Looked up from germline, CDR1 is SNHLY and CDR2 is FYNNEI. CDR3 length: 12 residues. Trimming took off 5 bases at V and 11 bases at J, with 13 bases between the two ends. For the CDR3, the DNA is TGTGCCAGCAGTCCCGAGATGGGAGCCCAGCATTTT. Its translation is CASSPEMGAQHF.

In this sample, this clonotype turned up a few times. The chain is built from TRBV20-1 and TRBJ2-3; TRBD2 aligns across 10 bases. Germline V lookup: CDR1 DFQATT, CDR2 SNEGSKA (reference sequence). V lost 4 bases and J lost 0; bases outside the gene matches: 10. CDR3 size: 17 residues. CDR3 nucleotide sequence: TGCAGTGCTAAGGTTGAGACTAGCGGGTGGAGCACAGATACGCAGTATTTT. This gives the protein CSAKVETSGWSTDTQYF.

CDR3 DNA sequence: TGTGCCAGCAGCGTAATGCTTGGGGCTGGCGAGCAGTACTTC. Its protein is CASSVMLGAGEQYF. V gene TRBV9 combines with J gene TRBJ2-7, with a tentative D call TRBD1 (5 bases). The V gene lost 1 base and the J gene lost 6 bases, with 14 bases spanning the gap. The germline V gene encodes CDR1 SGDLS and CDR2 YYNGEE. This CDR3 contains 14 residues. Filled out from reference TRBV9 and TRBJ2-7, the complete variable domain reads DSGVTQTPKHLITATGQRVTLRCSPRSGDLSVYWYQQSLDQGLQFLIQYYNGEERAKGNILERFSAQQFPDLHSELNLSSLELGDSALYFCASSVMLGAGEQYFGPGTRLTVT.

This clonotype was observed at least ten times. V gene TRBV4-1 combines with J gene TRBJ1-5, with D uncertain. CDR1 and CDR2 (germline): MGHRA, YSYEKL. This CDR3 spans 17 amino acids. V lost 4 bases and J lost 2, with 18 bases in between. The CDR3, as DNA: TGCGCCAGCAGCCCATCCGCGGCGGGGTCGGGCAATCAGCCCCAGCATTTT. It yields the protein CASSPSAAGSGNQPQHF.